This T cell receptor beta chain was observed in a study of cytomegalovirus exposure and HLA in healthy donors. Study-level points and caveats: One variant, a missense change in DCLRE1C, was linked in a later analysis to TCR beta V- and J-gene trimming.

PCR primers comprised 60 Vbeta and 13 Jbeta primers. The protocol was immunoSEQ multiplex PCR, while the TCRdb copy is restricted to in-frame clones and leaves out a portion. The sample consists of some 110,000 clones, about 81% of them appearing once. Germline V gene lookup returns CDR1 MNHNS and CDR2 SASEGT. With V trimmed by 7 bases and J by 6 bases, 8 bases remained unmatched. There are 13 residues in the CDR3. On this clone itself: Its specificity is not known.

Nominal health characterized the donors when sampled, though unrecorded immune exposures were likely. This receptor was obtained from a woman in her thirties in good health and CMV-seronegative. V is TRBV6-1 and J is TRBJ2-7, with TRBD2 matching 8 bases. The sequenced material came from PBMCs. The CDR3 here is CASNSGLVGEQYF. CDR3 sequence (DNA): TGTGCCAGCAATTCGGGACTAGTCGGCGAGCAGTACTTC.